The 25 T cell receptor beta chains given below trace back to one sample, sequenced in a study of control samples from healthy donors and cancer patients. The protocol was immunoSEQ multiplex PCR, while the TCRdb copy is restricted to in-frame clones and leaves out a portion. The data hold more than 95,000 clones, with 83% observed a single time. Source material: blood. The receptors shown here come from a woman between 45 and 60 years old in good health.

The V gene is TRBV12-3 or TRBV12-4, the J gene TRBJ2-7; 10 nucleotides align to TRBD1. The V gene end was trimmed by 6 bases and the J gene end by 6 bases; junction bases not matched to a gene: 2. The CDR3 is 12 residues long. The CDR3 reads CASRRTGGEQYF. CDR3 nucleotide sequence: TGTGCCAGCAGGAGGACAGGGGGCGAGCAGTACTTC.

The chain has TRBV19 and TRBJ2-1; weak D call: TRBD2 (6 bases). Trimming took 2 bases from V and 6 from J, leaving 17 bases between them. Germline CDR1 reads LNHDA; CDR2 reads SQIVND (reference sequence). This CDR3 spans 16 amino acids. DNA of the CDR3: TGTGCCAGTAGTATAAGTCAGGGAGGCCCCTTCAATGAGCAGTTCTTC. Translated, it gives CASSISQGGPFNEQFF.

This chain connects TRBV11-3 to TRBJ2-7; maybe TRBD2 (5 bases). The CDR3 contains 15 residues. Per the germline V gene, CDR1 is SGHNT and CDR2 is YENEEA. V was pared by 1 base and J by 0 bases, with 10 bases between. The CDR3 DNA reads TGTGCCAGCAGCTTAGGGGGAGAAAGCTCCTACGAGCAGTACTTC. It is translated as CASSLGGESSYEQYF.

V and J are TRBV6-6 and TRBJ2-1, with a tentative D call TRBD1 (6 bases). Per the germline V gene, CDR1 is MNHNY and CDR2 is SVGAGI (reference sequence). The CDR3 has 15 residues. With 2 bases removed from V and 5 bases from J, the gap between germline ends came to 13 bases. CDR3 amino acids: CASSYRGRADNEQFF. CDR3 in DNA: TGTGCCAGCAGTTACAGGGGGAGAGCTGACAATGAGCAGTTCTTC.

In this sample, this clone turned up once. V is TRBV19 and J is TRBJ1-2; 12 bases align to TRBD1. The CDR3 loop spans 14 amino acids. Trimming at V came to 4 bases and at J to 7 bases, leaving 4 bases not matched to a gene. Germline-derived CDR1 and CDR2 are LNHDA and SQIVND (reference sequence). CDR3 DNA sequence: TGTGCCAGTAGTACCGGGACAGGGGGCCGTGGCTACACCTTC. Its translation: CASSTGTGGRGYTF.

The rearrangement uses TRBV2 and TRBJ1-4; D possibly corresponds to TRBD1 (6 bases). The V gene lost 1 base and the J gene lost 7 bases, with 13 bases spanning the gap. The CDR3 loop spans 15 amino acids. Germline CDR1 and CDR2: SNHLY and FYNNEI. The CDR3 DNA reads TGTGCCAGCAGTGAAGACAGGGCCCAAGGTGAAAAACTGTTTTTT. Translating gives CASSEDRAQGEKLFF.

The chain couples TRBV7-2 to TRBJ1-4; TRBD1 aligns across 8 bases. The CDR3 runs to 14 residues. V was clipped by 5 bases and J by 1 base; unmatched bases: 0. Germline V gene lookup returns CDR1 SGHTA and CDR2 FQGNSA. The CDR3 loop is CASSGTGTNEKLFF. In nucleotides, the CDR3 is TGTGCCAGCAGCGGGACAGGAACTAATGAAAAACTGTTTTTT.

V gene TRBV24-1 combines with J gene TRBJ2-3; D is unclear. Germline values: CDR1 KGHDR, CDR2 SFDVKD. CDR3 length: 13 residues. V gave up 4 bases and J gave up 6 bases, with 10 bases separating them. The CDR3 loop is CATSDLVPDTQYF. The CDR3 nucleotides are TGTGCCACCAGTGACTTAGTACCCGATACGCAGTATTTT.

The V gene is TRBV10-3, the J gene TRBJ1-1; the match to TRBD1 covers 8 bases. CDR3 length: 13 residues. The V gene end was trimmed by 6 bases and the J gene end by 6 bases; junction bases not matched to a gene: 6. Germline V gene sequence: CDR1 ENHRY, CDR2 SYGVKD. CDR3 sequence reads: CAIRQGAEAEAFF. For the CDR3, the DNA is TGTGCCATCAGGCAGGGGGCTGAGGCTGAAGCTTTCTTT.

The V and J genes are TRBV27 and TRBJ1-1; 9 bases match TRBD1. Germline CDR1 is MNHEY and CDR2 is SMNVEV (reference sequence). This CDR3 is 16 amino acids long. The V gene end was trimmed by 3 bases and the J gene end by 4 bases; junction bases not matched to a gene: 9. The CDR3 here is CASSFTTGTGITEAFF. In DNA form, the CDR3 reads TGTGCCAGCAGTTTTACAACCGGGACAGGGATCACTGAAGCTTTCTTT.

The rearrangement joins TRBV27 to TRBJ2-7; TRBD1 matches 8 bases. The CDR3 extends over 13 amino acids. The V and J ends lost 5 bases and 13 bases, in that order; junction bases with no gene match: 13. Germline loops: CDR1 MNHEY, CDR2 SMNVEV (reference sequence). The CDR3 loop reads CASSPTWTGRTYF. The CDR3 DNA reads as TGTGCCAGCAGTCCTACCTGGACAGGGAGGACATACTTC.

The chain recombines TRBV5-6 with TRBJ2-1; D might be TRBD2 (5 bases). CDR3 length equals 17 residues. Germline values: CDR1 SGHDT, CDR2 YYEEEE. Trimming stripped 1 base from V and 5 bases from J, with 19 bases between. This CDR3 is CASSLLTARDTDNEQFF. DNA of the CDR3: TGTGCCAGCAGCTTGCTGACCGCCCGGGATACCGACAATGAGCAGTTCTTC.

The chain joins TRBV7-2 to TRBJ1-2; maybe TRBD1 (6 bases). The V gene's germline CDR1 is SGHTA and CDR2 FQGNSA. Trimming took off 5 bases at V and 8 bases at J, with 12 bases between the two ends. There are 12 residues in the CDR3. The CDR3 sequence is CASSPRTVGYTF. CDR3 bases: TGTGCCAGCAGCCCGCGGACAGTGGGCTACACCTTC.

This chain joins TRBV30 and TRBJ1-2, with a tentative D call TRBD1 (6 bases). CDR1 is GTSNPN, CDR2 SVGIG, per germline (reference sequence). Trimming took off 0 bases at V and 4 bases at J, with 12 bases between the two ends. The CDR3 length is 14 residues. CDR3 DNA: TGTGCCTGGAGTGTAAATCAGGGGATCTATGGCTACACCTTC. Its translation is CAWSVNQGIYGYTF.

This clone occurred once. This sequence joins TRBV13 and TRBJ2-7; 11 bases map to TRBD1. This CDR3 has 14 residues. CDR1 and CDR2 (germline): PRHDT, FYEKMQ (reference sequence). Trimming at V came to 2 bases and at J to 5 bases, leaving 2 bases not matched to a gene. The CDR3 region is CASSLRGQGDEQYF. The CDR3 coding sequence is TGTGCCAGCAGCTTAAGGGGACAGGGGGACGAGCAGTACTTC.

The chain recombines TRBV7-9 with TRBJ1-2; weak D call: TRBD1 (5 bases). The V end lost 5 bases, the J end lost 7 bases, and 8 bases lay between the germline ends. Germline V gives CDR1 SEHNR, CDR2 FQNEAQ (reference sequence). The CDR3 contains 11 residues. The CDR3 bases are TGTGCCAGCAGCCAGGGAAGTGGCTACACCTTC. This gives the protein CASSQGSGYTF.

The CDR3 DNA is TGTGCCAGCAGCTTTGAGACGGGGGTGGGGTCACCCCTCCACTTT. This sequence encodes CASSFETGVGSPLHF. This rearrangement joins TRBV5-4 to TRBJ1-6, with a weak D call TRBD1 (5 bases). Germline-derived CDR1 and CDR2 are SGHNT and YYREEE (reference sequence). There are 15 residues in the CDR3. V gave up 2 bases and J gave up 10 bases, with 16 bases separating them.

The chain carries TRBV20-1 and TRBJ2-1, with D perhaps matching TRBD1 or TRBD2 (6 bases each). The CDR3 is 15 residues long. The germline V gene encodes CDR1 DFQATT and CDR2 SNEGSKA (reference sequence). V lost 3 bases to trimming and J lost 3 bases, with 15 bases between them. The CDR3: CSASSGAGSYNEQFF. The CDR3 DNA reads as TGCAGTGCTAGTTCGGGGGCGGGAAGCTACAATGAGCAGTTCTTC.

There are a few counts of this clone. The chain joins TRBV7-9 to TRBJ1-4; possible D gene TRBD1, 5 bases. Trimming took off 5 bases at V and 7 bases at J, with 14 bases between the two ends. In germline, CDR1 is SEHNR, CDR2 FQNEAQ (reference sequence). This CDR3 spans 14 amino acids. The CDR3 nucleotides are TGTGCCAGCAGCCACTTCCGGGACGTTGAAAAACTGTTTTTT. This codes for CASSHFRDVEKLFF.

The rearrangement uses TRBV10-3 and TRBJ2-6; the D gene is possibly TRBD1 (6 bases). The CDR3 spans 15 residues. CDR1 and CDR2 from the germline V gene are ENHRY and SYGVKD. V was clipped by 8 bases and J by 0 bases, with 11 bases between them. In DNA form, the CDR3 reads TGTGCCATCGGGCGGACAGACTCTGGGGCCAACGTCCTGACTTTC. Its protein is CAIGRTDSGANVLTF.

The V call is TRBV9, the J call TRBJ1-1, with 7 nucleotides matching TRBD1. The V gene end was trimmed by 0 bases and the J gene end by 8 bases; junction bases not matched to a gene: 10. This CDR3 is 15 amino acids long. Germline V lookup: CDR1 SGDLS, CDR2 YYNGEE. Here the CDR3 reads CASSVGIHRDSEAFF. As DNA, the CDR3 is TGTGCCAGCAGCGTAGGTATCCACCGGGACAGCGAAGCTTTCTTT.

This rearrangement joins TRBV9 to TRBJ1-4; a possible D gene is TRBD1 (6 bases). V dropped 1 base and J dropped 8 bases, with 6 bases sitting between them. The CDR3 covers 12 residues. The germline CDR1 and CDR2 sequences are SGDLS and YYNGEE. CDR3 loop: CASSVQGEKLFF. In nucleotides, the CDR3 is TGTGCCAGCAGCGTACAGGGGGAAAAACTGTTTTTT.

This clone was seen more than once but under ten times. The V and J genes are TRBV15 and TRBJ2-7; a weak D match, TRBD1 (6 bases). Germline V gene data show CDR1 as LNHNV and CDR2 as YYDKDF (reference sequence). This CDR3 is 15 amino acids long. The V gene lost 0 bases and the J gene lost 5 bases, with 14 bases spanning the gap. The CDR3 is CATSRDLGALNEQYF. The CDR3 DNA is TGTGCCACCAGCAGAGATTTGGGGGCGTTGAACGAGCAGTACTTC.

J is TRBJ1-1 and V is TRBV7-2; D unclear. Per the germline V gene, CDR1 is SGHTA and CDR2 is FQGNSA. This CDR3 is 13 amino acids long. The ends were cut back, 5 bases at V and 5 bases at J, with 12 bases in the middle. CDR3 protein: CASSPYTGTEAFF. The CDR3, as DNA: TGTGCCAGCAGCCCCTACACGGGAACTGAAGCTTTCTTT.

This clone was seen only a few times. The gene calls are TRBV18 and TRBJ1-1; no clear D gene. Trimming removed 2 bases at V and 4 bases at J, with 5 bases between. The CDR3 runs 12 residues. CDR1 and CDR2 (germline): KGHSH, LQKENI. As DNA, the CDR3 is TGTGCCAGCTCACCAGGATCCACTGAAGCTTTCTTT. This encodes CASSPGSTEAFF.